This T cell receptor (beta chain) was captured by sequencing in a study of T cells in Graves' hyperthyroidism and ophthalmopathy. Study background: Initial diagnosis, before any treatment, was when peripheral blood was collected. Study-wide findings and caveats: Most thyroid clonotypes that were expanded above 0.001 also turned up in blood.

It was uncontrolled infection, other autoimmune disease, pregnancy or lactation that excluded patients. For the diagnoses, clinical symptoms, serum thyroxine and TRAb, thyroid ultrasound and orbital computed tomography were used. Researchers took RNA transcripts and amplified the TCR beta CDR3 regions from them. TCR CDR3 underwent first-round RT-PCR with the HTBI primer set. TCRdb called the multiplex PCR reads again in MiXCR, with one record for every CDR3 protein. The repertoire holds a few hundred thousand distinct CDR3 sequences, with less than 25% as singletons. Comments on this clonotype: Its antigen is as yet unknown.

Germline values: CDR1 SGHAT, CDR2 FQNNGV. V lost 5 bases and J lost 7; bases outside the gene matches: 9. This CDR3 has 14 amino acids. The receptor comes from a man aged 18 to 35 with Graves' hyperthyroidism. Sequenced: blood. V is TRBV11-2 and J is TRBJ2-7; 9 bases map to TRBD1. CDR3 residues: CASSQDRGVKEQYF. Written as DNA, the CDR3 is TGTGCCAGCAGCCAGGACAGGGGCGTCAAAGAGCAGTACTTC.